This T cell receptor (beta chain) derives from a study of T cells after yellow fever vaccination. At the level of the study: Fractions of limited cellularity were prepared by means of SMART-Seq v4 Ultra Low Input. Findings and limits, study-wide: Although most clonotypes did not, a small share appeared in both CD4 and CD8 compartments. Detected again after the booster were most primary-vaccination clones, at roughly 95% CD4 and roughly 88% CD8.

CDR3 size: 16 residues. Trimming cost V 0 bases and J 6 bases; bases outside gene matches: 6. CDR1 and CDR2 from the germline V gene are LGHDT and YNNKEL (reference sequence). In the case of this clonotype: The antigen remains unidentified.

A single record per CDR3 protein comes from TCRdb applying MiXCR to the 5' RACE reads. The data show about 350,000 distinct CDR3 sequences, approximately 10% seen once. The rearrangement links TRBV3-1 to TRBJ2-2; 8 bases are shared with TRBD2. The receptor was isolated from a man aged 18 to 35 who received the YFV17D yellow fever vaccine. The input for sequencing was PBMCs, taken on the day of the first yellow fever vaccination. The CDR3 nucleotides read TGTGCCAGCAGCCAAGAATTCGGACTAGCCCCCGGGGAGCTGTTTTTT. Translated: CASSQEFGLAPGELFF.